This TCR beta chain was found in a study of blood T cell repertoires in COVID-19. Looking at the study overall: PBMCs, B-cell-depleted T cells, or T cells provided the cDNA or gDNA that made up the material.

Recruitment covered over 20 US areas and drew participants whose ages spanned roughly 18 to 89 years. The study assigned cohorts using participant-reported clinical history. The table came from immunoSEQ multiplex PCR; TCRdb's copy has only in-frame clones and leaves some out. The sample includes about 370,000 clones, 75% to 90% of them seen just once. V was pared by 4 bases and J by 5 bases, with 5 bases of the junction left unmatched. Germline CDR1 reads GTSNPN; CDR2 reads SVGIG (reference sequence). This CDR3 spans 13 amino acids. The sequence derives from a man aged 18-30 years who had recovered from COVID-19. Sequences were obtained from PBMCs or T cells enriched from blood (not recorded which). The chain is built from TRBV30 and TRBJ1-1, with 9 bases lining up with TRBD1. Written as DNA, the CDR3 is TGTGCCTGGAAGGGACAGGGTGGGACTGAAGCTTTCTTT. As protein: CAWKGQGGTEAFF.